The 26 T cell receptor beta chains given below trace back to one sample, sequenced in a study of response to subunit inactivated influenza vaccine. TCRdb re-called the RT-PCR reads through MiXCR, storing one row per CDR3 protein. The table includes over 750,000 distinct CDR3 sequences, 21% detected once. The sequencing here drew on PBMCs from blood, taken more than 4 days after vaccination. These receptors came from a man aged 50 to 60 who received an inactivated influenza vaccine.

The chain combines TRBV20-1 with TRBJ1-5; D is ambiguous. The CDR3 spans 15 residues. V lost 1 base and J lost 5, with 15 bases in between. Germline V lookup: CDR1 DFQATT, CDR2 SNEGSKA (reference sequence). The DNA for the CDR3 is TGCAGTGCTAGAGTCCCGGGTCGAAGAGATCAGCCCCAGCATTTT. This sequence encodes CSARVPGRRDQPQHF.

The gene calls are TRBV14 and TRBJ2-1; D uncertain. Trimming removed 0 bases from V and 2 bases from J, with 14 bases in between. This CDR3 is built from 17 residues. Germline assignment: CDR1 SGHDN and CDR2 FVKESK. The CDR3 nucleotides read TGTGCCAGCAGCCAAGAGATGAGGATTCTCCCCTACAATGAGCAGTTCTTC. This gives the protein CASSQEMRILPYNEQFF.

This clonotype was detected only a few times. V and J are TRBV11-2 and TRBJ2-5; maybe TRBD1 (5 bases). The CDR3 loop spans 13 amino acids. V lost 7 bases, J lost 9 bases, and 18 bases lay in between. CDR1 and CDR2 (germline): SGHAT, FQNNGV. CDR3 amino acids: CASTIGASMAQYF. Here the CDR3 DNA reads TGTGCCAGCACCATAGGGGCCTCCATGGCCCAGTACTTC.

The chain links TRBV6-5 to TRBJ2-5; D unclear. The CDR3 has 15 amino acids. Trimming stripped 0 bases from V and 5 bases from J, with 13 bases between. Germline V gene data show CDR1 as MNHEY and CDR2 as SVGAGI. The CDR3 region is CASSYSSQPFETQYF. DNA of the CDR3: TGTGCCAGCAGTTACTCGAGCCAGCCTTTCGAGACCCAGTACTTC.

The rearrangement links TRBV3-1 to TRBJ2-1; the match to TRBD2 covers 8 bases. Per the germline V gene, CDR1 is LGHDT and CDR2 is YNNKEL (reference sequence). The CDR3 covers 16 residues. The J segment lost 8 bases and the V segment lost 0 bases, leaving 9 bases of the junction unmatched. The CDR3 nucleotides are TGTGCCAGCAGCCAAGACCCAGCGGGAGCCCACGATGAGCAGTTCTTC. Translation: CASSQDPAGAHDEQFF.

The chain couples TRBV18 to TRBJ2-3, with D possibly matching TRBD1 (6 bases). Germline loops: CDR1 KGHSH, CDR2 LQKENI. V lost 4 bases, J lost 2 bases, and 16 bases lay in between. This CDR3 contains 16 residues. Written as DNA, the CDR3 is TGTGCCAGCTCACAAACCTGGACAGAAGTCACAGATACGCAGTATTTT. It codes for CASSQTWTEVTDTQYF.

V is TRBV10-3 and J is TRBJ2-6; D gene ambiguous. This CDR3 is 14 amino acids long. Trimming pared 4 bases from V and 4 bases from J, leaving 8 bases between. Germline lookup yields CDR1 ENHRY and CDR2 SYGVKD. The CDR3 bases are TGTGCCATCAGTGTAGGGTCCGGGGCCAACGTCCTGACTTTC. It is translated as CAISVGSGANVLTF.

This chain connects TRBV20-1 to TRBJ2-3; perhaps D is TRBD1 or TRBD2 (6 bases each). Germline V gene data show CDR1 as DFQATT and CDR2 as SNEGSKA (reference sequence). The length of the CDR3 is 16 residues. V was shortened by 1 base and J by 4 bases, with 18 bases between the two germline ends. The CDR3 sequence: CSARGVEGVSADTQYF. In DNA form, the CDR3 reads TGCAGTGCTAGAGGAGTGGAGGGGGTCAGTGCAGATACGCAGTATTTT.

The chain employs TRBV6-1 and TRBJ2-1, with a tentative D call TRBD2 (6 bases). CDR1 is MNHNS and CDR2 is SASEGT in the germline V gene. Trimming pared 6 bases from V and 10 bases from J, leaving 13 bases between. This CDR3 spans 12 amino acids. CDR3 protein: CASSALTSEQFF. Here the CDR3 DNA reads TGTGCCAGCAGCGCCCTTACTAGCGAGCAGTTCTTC.

This clonotype has only a few counts. The chain links TRBV4-2 to TRBJ1-4, with D perhaps matching TRBD1 (5 bases). Germline V gives CDR1 LGHNA, CDR2 YNFKEQ. The CDR3 extends over 16 amino acids. The V and J ends lost 0 bases and 7 bases respectively, with 15 bases between them. Here the CDR3 DNA reads TGTGCCAGCAGCCAAGATAGGGGTTGGGACGGTGAAAAACTGTTTTTT. Protein: CASSQDRGWDGEKLFF.

The gene calls are TRBV6-1 and TRBJ2-5, with unresolved D. CDR1 MNHNS and CDR2 SASEGT come from the germline V gene. The CDR3 is made up of 15 amino acids. Between the trimmed V and J ends, which lost 5 bases and 1 base, there was a span of 14 bases. CDR3 sequence reads: CASSKGIQSQETQYF. DNA for the CDR3: TGTGCCAGCAGTAAAGGGATACAGAGCCAAGAGACCCAGTACTTC.

The genes are TRBV6-5 and TRBJ1-6; TRBD1 agrees at 7 bases. CDR1 and CDR2 from the germline V gene are MNHEY and SVGAGI. J lost 4 bases, V lost 1 base, and 10 bases had no gene match. CDR3 size: 18 residues. CDR3 amino acids: CASSYLGQGGNYNSPLHF. In DNA form, the CDR3 reads TGTGCCAGCAGTTACTTAGGGCAGGGGGGAAATTATAATTCACCCCTCCACTTT.

This clonotype has only a few counts. The rearrangement joins TRBV7-2 to TRBJ2-3; possibly TRBD1 or TRBD2 for D (5 bases each). CDR1 and CDR2 from the germline V gene are SGHTA and FQGNSA. The CDR3 sequence is 15 residues long. Trimming cost V 1 base and J 6 bases, with 14 bases left between them. The CDR3 nucleotides are TGTGCCAGCAGCTTAGAAGCCGGGACGGGGGATACGCAGTATTTT. It yields the protein CASSLEAGTGDTQYF.

The chain uses TRBV6-1 and TRBJ1-4, with 10 bases identical to TRBD1. Trimming removed 8 bases from V and 7 bases from J; junction bases left unmatched: 16. This CDR3 spans 17 amino acids. Germline CDR1 and CDR2: MNHNS and SASEGT. CDR3 sequence (DNA): TGTGCCAGCTGGGGGGGACAGGGGTCTTCCCGGGCTGAAAAACTGTTTTTT. Translating gives CASWGGQGSSRAEKLFF.

The chain employs TRBV4-1 and TRBJ1-1; D not certain. Trimming cost V 0 bases and J 1 base, with 9 bases left between them. The CDR3 totals 15 residues. The germline CDR1 and CDR2 sequences are MGHRA and YSYEKL. CDR3 amino acids: CASSQDPTKNTEAFF. CDR3 DNA sequence: TGCGCCAGCAGCCAAGATCCCACTAAGAACACTGAAGCTTTCTTT.

This clonotype has more than one count but fewer than ten. This chain connects TRBV24-1 to TRBJ2-1; TRBD2 is a possible D gene (7 bases). CDR3 length: 16 amino acids. V was clipped by 7 bases and J by 7 bases, with 22 bases between them. The germline CDR1 and CDR2 sequences are KGHDR and SFDVKD. CDR3 in amino acids: CATSLGGGQPGNEQFF. CDR3 coding DNA: TGTGCCACCAGCCTAGGGGGGGGCCAACCAGGGAATGAGCAGTTCTTC.

The chain couples TRBV12-3 or TRBV12-4 to TRBJ2-3, with 14 positions matching TRBD2. J lost 1 base, V lost 5 bases, and 5 bases had no gene match. This CDR3 has 17 residues. The DNA of the CDR3 is TGTGCCAGCAGTCCGGGACTAGCGGGGGAGGGCACAGATACGCAGTATTTT. Translating it yields CASSPGLAGEGTDTQYF.

This clonotype was counted between two and nine times. The chain carries TRBV5-1 and TRBJ1-1; D perhaps matches TRBD1 (6 bases). The CDR3 has 15 residues. Germline V gene data show CDR1 as SGHRS and CDR2 as YFSETQ. V was cut by 3 bases and J by 1 base, with 13 bases left in between. The CDR3 nucleotides read TGCGCCAGCAGCTCTTCCGGGACAACGAACACTGAAGCTTTCTTT. Its translation: CASSSSGTTNTEAFF.

The sample holds one count of this clonotype. The chain is built from TRBV24-1 and TRBJ2-2; no clear D. The V end lost 5 bases, the J end lost 1 base, and 7 bases lay between the germline ends. The CDR3 extends over 14 amino acids. Germline-derived CDR1 and CDR2 are KGHDR and SFDVKD. CDR3 bases: TGTGCCACCAGTGGCTCGCGGAACACCGGGGAGCTGTTTTTT. It specifies CATSGSRNTGELFF.

This chain uses TRBV20-1 with TRBJ2-5; no reliable D call. From germline, CDR1 is DFQATT and CDR2 SNEGSKA (reference sequence). The CDR3 sequence is 11 residues long. The V gene lost 6 bases and the J gene lost 5 bases, with 10 bases spanning the gap. The CDR3: CSAGWQETQYF. The CDR3, as DNA: TGCAGTGCAGGCTGGCAGGAGACCCAGTACTTC.

In this sample, this clonotype turned up a few times. The rearrangement links TRBV10-3 to TRBJ2-7, with no clear D. CDR1 ENHRY and CDR2 SYGVKD come from the germline V gene. V was clipped by 9 bases and J by 4 bases, with 16 bases between them. The length of the CDR3 is 13 residues. The CDR3 here is CAISSGPSYEQYF. The CDR3 DNA reads TGTGCCATATCGTCCGGGCCCTCTTACGAGCAGTACTTC.

The gene calls are TRBV11-2 and TRBJ2-1; weak D call: TRBD2 (7 bases). The CDR3 covers 14 residues. Germline V gene lookup returns CDR1 SGHAT and CDR2 FQNNGV. V was cut by 5 bases and J by 3 bases, with 11 bases left in between. CDR3 bases: TGTGCCAGCAGCCGGGGGGCCCTCTACAATGAGCAGTTCTTC. As protein: CASSRGALYNEQFF.

Only a few counts were recorded for this clonotype. The chain recombines TRBV5-1 with TRBJ2-3; TRBD1 is a possible D gene (6 bases). The CDR3 covers 16 residues. Germline CDR1 and CDR2: SGHRS and YFSETQ. V shed 3 bases and J shed 2 bases, with 16 bases lying between them. The CDR3 region has the DNA TGCGCCAGCAGCTGGTTCCAGGGGTCTCCCACAGATACGCAGTATTTT. Protein product: CASSWFQGSPTDTQYF.

The chain couples TRBV7-2 to TRBJ2-5; TRBD1 matches at 10 bases. The germline V gene encodes CDR1 SGHTA and CDR2 FQGNSA. V shed 6 bases, J shed 1 base, and the junction held 2 bases outside the gene matches. The CDR3 is 14 residues long. CDR3 residues: CASRWTGGQETQYF. The CDR3, as DNA: TGTGCCAGCAGGTGGACAGGGGGCCAAGAGACCCAGTACTTC.

The gene calls are TRBV29-1 and TRBJ2-1, with TRBD2 matching over 10 bases. Trimming at V came to 2 bases and at J to 6 bases, leaving 4 bases not matched to a gene. This CDR3 has 14 residues. Germline loops: CDR1 SQVTM, CDR2 ANQGSEA. The CDR3 reads CSVEPASGGNEQFF. Written as DNA, the CDR3 is TGCAGCGTTGAACCCGCTAGCGGGGGCAATGAGCAGTTCTTC.

This rearrangement joins TRBV10-1 to TRBJ2-2, with 10 bases that match TRBD1. The junction had 10 bases not matched to a gene; V was cut back by 7 bases and J by 8 bases. CDR3 length: 15 residues. From germline, CDR1 is WNHNN and CDR2 SYGVQD (reference sequence). CDR3 sequence reads: CASTTGGTGAGELFF. The CDR3 region has the DNA TGCGCCAGCACCACCGGGGGGACAGGGGCAGGGGAGCTGTTTTTT.